This T cell receptor beta chain was sequenced for a study of cytomegalovirus exposure and HLA in healthy donors. Study-level background: From donors who were HLA-typed, an early data release held about 89 million unique TCRs.

Both 60 Vbeta primers and 13 Jbeta primers went into the PCR. The assay was immunoSEQ multiplex PCR, and TCRdb's table has in-frame clones only and misses some. This sample has fewer than 200,000 clones; 70% to 80% occur once, and the top ten carry about 1.3%. V shed 2 bases, J shed 9 bases, and the junction held 7 bases outside the gene matches. The CDR3 is 15 residues long. The germline CDR1 and CDR2 sequences are LNHDA and SQIVND (reference sequence). Of note for this clone: Its antigen is unidentified.

Study-wide results and limits: A prior analysis recorded that most TCR beta V segments were productive about 87% or about 30% of the time. From TCR beta sequences, most subjects' HLA-A and HLA-B alleles were reportedly predicted accurately.

Sequenced sample: PBMCs. The clonotype originates from a woman aged 45-59 years in good health and CMV-seronegative. The J gene is TRBJ2-1, the V gene TRBV19, with 10 bases matching TRBD2. For the CDR3, the DNA is TGTGCCAGTAGTATATACAGCGGGAGGGCCACTGAGCAGTTCTTC. Residues: CASSIYSGRATEQFF.